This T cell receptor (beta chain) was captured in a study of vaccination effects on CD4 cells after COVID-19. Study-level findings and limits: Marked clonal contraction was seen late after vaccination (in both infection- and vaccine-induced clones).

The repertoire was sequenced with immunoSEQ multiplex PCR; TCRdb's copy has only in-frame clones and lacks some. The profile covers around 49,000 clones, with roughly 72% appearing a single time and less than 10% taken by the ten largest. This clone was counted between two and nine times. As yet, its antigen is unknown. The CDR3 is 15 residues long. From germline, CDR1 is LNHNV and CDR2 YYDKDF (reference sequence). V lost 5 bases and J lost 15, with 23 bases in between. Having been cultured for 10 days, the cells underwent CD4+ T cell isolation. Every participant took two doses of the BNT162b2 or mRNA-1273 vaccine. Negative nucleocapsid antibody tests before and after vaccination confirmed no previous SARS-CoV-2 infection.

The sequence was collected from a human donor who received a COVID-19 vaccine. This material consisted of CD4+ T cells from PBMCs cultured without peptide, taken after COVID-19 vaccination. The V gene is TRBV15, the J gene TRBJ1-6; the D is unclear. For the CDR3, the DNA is TGTGCCACCAGCTCACTACTTCACCGGGGAAGTGGCCTCCACTTT. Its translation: CATSSLLHRGSGLHF. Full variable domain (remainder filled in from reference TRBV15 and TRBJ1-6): DAMVIQNPRYQVTQFGKPVTLSCSQTLNHNVMYWYQQKSSQAPKLLFHYYDKDFNNEADTPDNFQSRRPNTSFCFLDIRSPGLGDTAMYLCATSSLLHRGSGLHFGNGTRLTVT.